This is a list of T cell receptor beta chains from one sample in a study of blood T cell repertoires in COVID-19. Measured with immunoSEQ multiplex PCR; TCRdb has only the in-frame clones, and not every one. The data hold 15,000 to 20,000 clones, with about 90% observed a single time. The sample was peripheral blood. These receptors were collected from a human donor in a cohort sampled during active COVID-19. CDR3s include the opening cysteine and the closing phenylalanine or tryptophan. A D gene is named only where the DNA matches it firmly. Rows give clone size only sometimes, using once, few, many, or a class for an expanded clone.

J: TRBJ1-2
V: TRBV7-9
D: NA
size: NA
CDR3: CASSLAAGNGYTF
DNA: TGTGCCAGCAGCTTAGCTGCAGGGAATGGCTACACCTTC

J: TRBJ1-4
V: TRBV5-5
D: TRBD1
size: NA
CDR3: CASSLVATGTGGSTNEKLFF
DNA: TGTGCCAGCAGCTTGGTTGCGACCGGGACAGGGGGCTCGACTAATGAAAAACTGTTTTTT

J: TRBJ1-2
V: TRBV15
D: NA
size: NA
CDR3: CATSVDQRGYTF
DNA: TGTGCCACCAGCGTCGACCAGCGGGGCTACACCTTC

J: TRBJ1-4
V: TRBV5-1
D: TRBD1
size: NA
CDR3: CASSLNQGAGGEKLFF
DNA: TGCGCCAGCAGCCTTAATCAGGGGGCGGGCGGTGAAAAACTGTTTTTT

J: TRBJ2-7
V: TRBV30
D: TRBD2
size: few
CDR3: CASAVGREGSYEQYF
DNA: TGTGCCTCCGCCGTAGGGCGGGAGGGGTCCTACGAGCAGTACTTC

J: TRBJ2-7
V: TRBV30
D: TRBD2
size: NA
CDR3: CAWVQVGGRTYEQYF
DNA: TGTGCCTGGGTTCAGGTTGGCGGGAGAACCTACGAGCAGTACTTC

J: TRBJ2-7
V: TRBV7-6
D: TRBD2
size: NA
CDR3: CASSLAGTSGTVNEQYF
DNA: TGTGCCAGCAGCTTGGCCGGGACTAGCGGGACGGTCAACGAGCAGTACTTC

J: TRBJ1-2
V: TRBV5-8
D: NA
size: NA
CDR3: CASSLGPRGPPNYGYTF
DNA: TGTGCCAGCAGCTTGGGACCCCGAGGGCCTCCTAACTATGGCTACACCTTC

J: TRBJ2-3
V: TRBV7-3
D: TRBD1
size: NA
CDR3: CASSPGQGGSTDTQYF
DNA: TGTGCCAGCAGCCCTGGACAGGGAGGTAGCACAGATACGCAGTATTTT

J: TRBJ2-7
V: TRBV7-9
D: NA
size: NA
CDR3: CASSLYGGPYEQYF
DNA: TGTGCCAGCAGCTTGTACGGGGGGCCCTACGAGCAGTACTTC

J: TRBJ2-1
V: TRBV5-1
D: TRBD2
size: NA
CDR3: CASSLEGLAHNEQFF
DNA: TGCGCCAGCAGCTTGGAGGGACTAGCCCACAATGAGCAGTTCTTC

J: TRBJ2-7
V: TRBV10-1
D: NA
size: few
CDR3: CARQVPSGSSYEQYF
DNA: TGCGCCAGACAAGTACCATCAGGGTCTTCCTACGAGCAGTACTTC

J: TRBJ2-7
V: TRBV6-5
D: NA
size: NA
CDR3: CASTPQVGNYEQYF
DNA: TGTGCCAGCACCCCCCAGGTCGGGAACTACGAGCAGTACTTC

J: TRBJ2-4
V: TRBV4-2
D: TRBD1
size: NA
CDR3: CASSPTHGQANFDRAKNIQYF
DNA: TGTGCCAGCAGCCCAACCCACGGACAGGCCAACTTTGACAGAGCCAAAAACATTCAGTACTTC

J: TRBJ2-4
V: TRBV12-5
D: TRBD1
size: NA
CDR3: CPQGVGGRTKNIQYF
DNA: TGTCCTCAGGGGGTTGGTGGGAGAACCAAAAACATTCAGTACTTC

J: TRBJ1-2
V: TRBV28
D: NA
size: NA
CDR3: CASSSLNYGYTF
DNA: TGTGCCAGCAGTTCTCTTAACTATGGCTACACCTTC

J: TRBJ1-4
V: TRBV28
D: NA
size: NA
CDR3: CASTSGEANEKLFF
DNA: TGTGCCAGCACTTCGGGTGAGGCTAATGAAAAACTGTTTTTT

J: TRBJ1-1
V: TRBV19
D: NA
size: NA
CDR3: CASSPTAWGGNTEAFF
DNA: TGTGCCAGTAGTCCCACTGCATGGGGAGGGAACACTGAAGCTTTCTTT

J: TRBJ2-1
V: TRBV20-1
D: TRBD2
size: NA
CDR3: CSASTAGAYNEQFF
DNA: TGCAGTGCTAGTACAGCGGGAGCCTACAATGAGCAGTTCTTC

J: TRBJ2-7
V: TRBV19
D: TRBD1
size: few
CDR3: CASSVGQGVAYEQYF
DNA: TGTGCCAGTAGTGTAGGACAGGGGGTAGCCTACGAGCAGTACTTC

J: TRBJ2-1
V: TRBV19
D: NA
size: NA
CDR3: CASSPPGVYNEQFF
DNA: TGTGCCAGTAGTCCGCCCGGGGTCTACAATGAGCAGTTCTTC

J: TRBJ1-1
V: TRBV15
D: NA
size: NA
CDR3: CATSGSRGRVNTEAFF
DNA: TGTGCCACCAGCGGGTCTAGGGGCCGGGTGAACACTGAAGCTTTCTTT

J: TRBJ2-1
V: TRBV19
D: TRBD2
size: NA
CDR3: CARFQTGGEQFF
DNA: TGTGCCAGATTTCAAACGGGGGGAGAGCAGTTCTTC

J: TRBJ2-7
V: TRBV7-9
D: TRBD2
size: NA
CDR3: CASSLLAGAYEQYF
DNA: TGTGCCAGCAGCTTGCTGGCGGGAGCATACGAGCAGTACTTC

J: TRBJ2-2
V: TRBV6-6
D: NA
size: NA
CDR3: CAVGVTNTGELFF
DNA: TGTGCCGTGGGAGTAACGAACACCGGGGAGCTGTTTTTT

J: TRBJ1-4
V: TRBV7-9
D: TRBD1
size: once
CDR3: CASSANTGGLEKLFF
DNA: TGTGCCAGCAGCGCGAACACAGGGGGCCTAGAAAAACTGTTTTTT

J: TRBJ2-7
V: TRBV5-1
D: TRBD1
size: NA
CDR3: CASSWGTDYEQYF
DNA: TGCGCCAGCAGCTGGGGGACAGACTACGAGCAGTACTTC

J: TRBJ2-1
V: TRBV27
D: TRBD2
size: NA
CDR3: CASSNRLAGGVGEQFF
DNA: TGTGCCAGCAGTAACAGACTAGCGGGAGGAGTGGGGGAGCAGTTCTTC

J: TRBJ1-5
V: TRBV2
D: TRBD1
size: NA
CDR3: CASSGLTGGAGQPQHF
DNA: TGTGCCAGCAGTGGCCTGACAGGGGGCGCGGGGCAGCCCCAGCATTTT

J: TRBJ1-5
V: TRBV28
D: NA
size: once
CDR3: CVSSDQDSSRPQHF
DNA: TGTGTCAGCAGTGATCAGGACAGTTCTAGGCCCCAGCATTTT

J: TRBJ2-3
V: TRBV5-1
D: TRBD2
size: NA
CDR3: CASSLGLAPSTDTQYF
DNA: TGCGCCAGCAGCTTGGGACTAGCGCCTAGCACAGATACGCAGTATTTT

J: TRBJ2-7
V: TRBV19
D: NA
size: NA
CDR3: CASSIGLASSYEQYF
DNA: TGTGCCAGTAGTATAGGTTTAGCGTCTTCCTACGAGCAGTACTTC

J: TRBJ2-7
V: TRBV13
D: TRBD1
size: NA
CDR3: CASSSGTVPYEQYF
DNA: TGTGCCAGCAGCTCCGGGACAGTTCCCTACGAGCAGTACTTC

J: TRBJ2-1
V: TRBV27
D: NA
size: NA
CDR3: CASSLGFRVGNEQFF
DNA: TGTGCCAGCAGTTTAGGATTCAGGGTGGGCAATGAGCAGTTCTTC

J: TRBJ1-2
V: TRBV19
D: NA
size: NA
CDR3: CASSMYSLSYGYTF
DNA: TGTGCCAGTAGTATGTACAGCCTAAGCTATGGCTACACCTTC

J: TRBJ1-3
V: TRBV9
D: TRBD1
size: NA
CDR3: CASSVAPGGNGNTIYF
DNA: TGTGCCAGCAGCGTAGCGCCAGGGGGCAACGGAAACACCATATATTTT

J: TRBJ1-5
V: TRBV2
D: TRBD1
size: NA
CDR3: CASKPTGGDQPQHF
DNA: TGTGCCAGCAAACCCACAGGGGGCGATCAGCCCCAGCATTTT

J: TRBJ2-2
V: TRBV6-5
D: TRBD1
size: NA
CDR3: CASSRQGNTGELFF
DNA: TGTGCCAGCAGCCGACAGGGGAACACCGGGGAGCTGTTTTTT

J: TRBJ1-1
V: TRBV28
D: TRBD1
size: NA
CDR3: CASIEHSTGWTEAFF
DNA: TGTGCCAGCATCGAGCATTCGACAGGGTGGACTGAAGCTTTCTTT

J: TRBJ2-5
V: TRBV5-1
D: NA
size: NA
CDR3: CASSFLQGSLQETQYF
DNA: TGCGCCAGCAGCTTCCTCCAGGGAAGCCTCCAAGAGACCCAGTACTTC

J: TRBJ1-4
V: TRBV5-6
D: TRBD1
size: NA
CDR3: CASSLKHNRGDNEKLFF
DNA: TGTGCCAGCAGCTTGAAACATAACAGGGGGGATAATGAAAAACTGTTTTTT

J: TRBJ1-4
V: TRBV3-1/TRBV3-2
D: NA
size: NA
CDR3: CASSYNEKLFF
DNA: TGTGCCAGCAGTTATAATGAAAAACTGTTTTTT

J: TRBJ1-1
V: TRBV5-1
D: NA
size: NA
CDR3: CASSPVRTSGEAFF
DNA: TGCGCCAGCAGCCCCGTCCGGACCTCCGGGGAGGCTTTCTTT

J: TRBJ1-1
V: TRBV19
D: NA
size: NA
CDR3: CASSPRGRHFAKFNTEAFF
DNA: TGTGCCAGTAGTCCTCGGGGTCGACACTTCGCGAAGTTTAACACTGAAGCTTTCTTT

J: TRBJ2-1
V: TRBV2
D: TRBD1
size: NA
CDR3: CASTPLGQEQFF
DNA: TGTGCCAGCACCCCGTTGGGACAGGAGCAGTTCTTC

J: TRBJ1-5
V: TRBV5-1
D: TRBD1
size: NA
CDR3: CARKHRGRGQPQHF
DNA: TGCGCCAGGAAACACAGGGGGCGAGGTCAGCCCCAGCATTTT

J: TRBJ2-7
V: TRBV19
D: TRBD2
size: once
CDR3: CSGGGRPELAGDSEQYF
DNA: TGTTCCGGGGGGGGGCGACCCGAGCTAGCGGGAGATTCCGAGCAGTACTTC

J: TRBJ1-2
V: TRBV6-2/TRBV6-3
D: NA
size: NA
CDR3: CASSYGGGGYTF
DNA: TGTGCCAGCAGTTACGGGGGAGGTGGCTACACCTTC

J: TRBJ1-2
V: TRBV19
D: TRBD1
size: NA
CDR3: CASSKPRGQGVYGYTF
DNA: TGTGCCAGTAGTAAACCCCGGGGACAGGGGGTCTATGGCTACACCTTC